This TCR beta chain was identified during a study of vaccination and CD4 T cells after COVID-19. Study information: Sampling that followed vaccination took place a median approximately 76 days after dose two, within a range of 14 to 241.

The study's findings and limits: Among those convalescent, a median 86.3% of reactive clones emerged solely post-vaccination.

The treatment is: 10-day PBMC culture with coronavirus spike peptide pools or control peptides (ViraFEST assay). About this clonotype: Its specificity is not known.

Sequenced with the Oncomine TCR Beta short-read assay was DNA taken from cultured CD4+ T cells. Via MiXCR, TCRdb re-called the PCR reads, giving one row per CDR3 protein. In the table there are about 27,000 distinct CDR3 sequences, 62% of which are singletons. This CDR3 spans 13 amino acids. The TCR originated in a human donor who received a COVID-19 vaccine. This chain uses TRBV21-1 with TRBJ1-2; the D segment call TRBD1 is taken from the table without a DNA check. TRBV21-1 is recorded as a pseudogene. The input for sequencing was CD4+ T cells from blood, cultured in vitro, taken after SARS-CoV-2 vaccination. The CDR3 reads CASSKVGGYGYTF. CDR3 bases: TGTGCCAGCAGCAAAGTGGGGGGCTATGGCTACACCTTC.